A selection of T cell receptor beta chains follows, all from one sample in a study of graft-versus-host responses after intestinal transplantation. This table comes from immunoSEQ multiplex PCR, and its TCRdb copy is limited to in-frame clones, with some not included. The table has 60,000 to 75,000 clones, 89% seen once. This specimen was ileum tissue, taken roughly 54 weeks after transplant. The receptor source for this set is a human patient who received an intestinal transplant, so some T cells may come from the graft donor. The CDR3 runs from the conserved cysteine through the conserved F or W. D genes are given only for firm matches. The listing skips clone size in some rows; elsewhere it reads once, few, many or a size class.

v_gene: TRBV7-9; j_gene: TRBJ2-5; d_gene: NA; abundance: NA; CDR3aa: CASSDPHQETQYF; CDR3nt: TGTGCCAGCAGCGACCCCCACCAAGAGACCCAGTACTTC
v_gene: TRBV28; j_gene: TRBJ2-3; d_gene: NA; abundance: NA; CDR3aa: CASSFPTGSTDTQYF; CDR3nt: TGTGCCAGCAGCTTCCCAACTGGAAGCACAGATACGCAGTATTTT
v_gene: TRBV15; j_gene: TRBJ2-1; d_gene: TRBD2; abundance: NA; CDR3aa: CATSRNLADYNEQFF; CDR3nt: TGTGCCACCAGCAGAAACCTAGCGGACTACAATGAGCAGTTCTTC
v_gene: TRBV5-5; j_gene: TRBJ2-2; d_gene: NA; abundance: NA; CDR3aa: CASSSRQGVTGELFF; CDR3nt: TGTGCCAGCAGCTCACGGCAGGGCGTCACCGGGGAGCTGTTTTTT
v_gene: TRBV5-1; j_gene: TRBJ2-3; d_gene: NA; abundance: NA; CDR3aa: CASSLARGDTQYF; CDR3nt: TGCGCCAGCAGCTTAGCCAGGGGAGATACGCAGTATTTT
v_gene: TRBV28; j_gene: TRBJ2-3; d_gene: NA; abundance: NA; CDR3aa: CASSLSRDRTDTQYF; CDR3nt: TGTGCCAGCAGTTTATCGAGGGACCGCACAGATACGCAGTATTTT
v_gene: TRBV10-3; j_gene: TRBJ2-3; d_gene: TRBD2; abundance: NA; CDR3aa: CAISGTSGVGDTQYF; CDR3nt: TGTGCCATCAGTGGAACTAGCGGGGTGGGAGATACGCAGTATTTT
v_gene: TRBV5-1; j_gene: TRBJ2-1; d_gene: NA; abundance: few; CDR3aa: CASRGSYNEQFF; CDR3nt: TGCGCCAGCCGGGGCTCCTACAATGAGCAGTTCTTC
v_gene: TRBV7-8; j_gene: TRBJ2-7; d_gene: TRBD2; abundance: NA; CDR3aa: CASSLVAGDSYEQYF; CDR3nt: TGTGCCAGCAGCTTAGTCGCGGGAGATTCCTACGAGCAGTACTTC
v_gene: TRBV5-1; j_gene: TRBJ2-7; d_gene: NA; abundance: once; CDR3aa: CASSLESYEQYF; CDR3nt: TGCGCCAGCAGCTTGGAATCCTACGAGCAGTACTTC
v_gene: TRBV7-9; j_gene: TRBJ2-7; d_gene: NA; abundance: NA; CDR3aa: CASNGPTYEQYF; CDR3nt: TGTGCCAGCAACGGGCCAACATACGAGCAGTACTTC
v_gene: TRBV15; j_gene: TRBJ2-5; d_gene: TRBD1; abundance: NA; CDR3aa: CATSMTGPLSETQYF; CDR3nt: TGTGCCACCAGTATGACAGGGCCCTTGAGCGAGACCCAGTACTTC
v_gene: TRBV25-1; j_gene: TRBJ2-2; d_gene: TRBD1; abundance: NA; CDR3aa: CASRDRGIGELFF; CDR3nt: TGTGCCAGCAGAGACAGGGGGATCGGGGAGCTGTTTTTT
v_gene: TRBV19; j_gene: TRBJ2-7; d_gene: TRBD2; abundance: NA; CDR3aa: CASSMGGTTYYEQYF; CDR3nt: TGTGCCAGTAGTATGGGCGGGACTACATACTACGAGCAGTACTTC
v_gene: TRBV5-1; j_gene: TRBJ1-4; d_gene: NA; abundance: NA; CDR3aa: CASSPAGNEKLFF; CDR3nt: TGCGCCAGCAGCCCCGCGGGGAATGAAAAACTGTTTTTT
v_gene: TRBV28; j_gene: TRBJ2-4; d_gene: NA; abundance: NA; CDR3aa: CASSSQYPGESF; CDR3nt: TGTGCCAGCAGTTCTCAATACCCCGGGGAGTCCTTC
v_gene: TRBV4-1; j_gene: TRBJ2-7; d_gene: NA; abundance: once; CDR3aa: CASSPGISYEQYF; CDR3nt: TGCGCCAGCAGCCCAGGGATCTCCTACGAGCAGTACTTC
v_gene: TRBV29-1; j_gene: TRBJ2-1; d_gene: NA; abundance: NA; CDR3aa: CSVFTGNEQFF; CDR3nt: TGCAGCGTTTTCACAGGCAATGAGCAGTTCTTC
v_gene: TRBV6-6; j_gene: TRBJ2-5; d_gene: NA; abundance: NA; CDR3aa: CASSYEAGKQYF; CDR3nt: TGTGCCAGCAGTTACGAGGCAGGGAAGCAGTACTTC
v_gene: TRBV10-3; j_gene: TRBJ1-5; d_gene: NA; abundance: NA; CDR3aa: CAISESRAAGTTWPQHF; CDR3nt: TGTGCCATCAGTGAGTCGAGGGCCGCCGGGACTACGTGGCCCCAGCATTTT
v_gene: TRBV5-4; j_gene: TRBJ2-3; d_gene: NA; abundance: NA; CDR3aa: CASSLLGADTQYF; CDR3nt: TGTGCCAGCAGCTTGCTGGGGGCAGATACGCAGTATTTT